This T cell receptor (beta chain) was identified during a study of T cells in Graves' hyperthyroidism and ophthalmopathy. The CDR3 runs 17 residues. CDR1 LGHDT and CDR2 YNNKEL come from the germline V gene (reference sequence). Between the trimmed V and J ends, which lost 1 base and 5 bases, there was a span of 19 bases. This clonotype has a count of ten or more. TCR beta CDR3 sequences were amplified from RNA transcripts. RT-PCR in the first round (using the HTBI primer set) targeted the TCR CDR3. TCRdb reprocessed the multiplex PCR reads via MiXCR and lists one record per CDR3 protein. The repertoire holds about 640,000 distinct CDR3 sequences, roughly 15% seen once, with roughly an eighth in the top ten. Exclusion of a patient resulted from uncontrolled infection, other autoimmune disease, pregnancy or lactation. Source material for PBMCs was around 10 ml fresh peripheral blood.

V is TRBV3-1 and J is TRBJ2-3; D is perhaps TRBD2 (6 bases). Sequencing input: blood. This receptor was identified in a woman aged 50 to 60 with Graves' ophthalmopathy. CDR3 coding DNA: TGTGCCAGCAGCCAAGGGTTAAGTAGCGGACCCGGAGATACGCAGTATTTT. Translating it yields CASSQGLSSGPGDTQYF.